This T cell receptor (beta chain) was sequenced in a study of blood T cell repertoires in COVID-19. The overall study: T cells, B-cell-depleted T cells, or PBMCs supplied cDNA or gDNA.

This clone has more than one count but fewer than ten. The V and J ends lost 2 bases and 3 bases respectively, with 10 bases between them. The CDR3 has 14 residues. Germline V lookup: CDR1 SGHTA, CDR2 FQGNSA. As handled by the study authors: Amplification with reference gene primers provided the estimates of nucleated cell counts. Sequenced by immunoSEQ multiplex PCR; TCRdb stores in-frame clones only, minus some. The D gene and trimming were derived from the DNA, and the V and J assignments and clone size from that table. The sample records roughly 220,000 clones, 80% being singletons. The sequencing sample was made of peripheral blood. The chain combines TRBV7-2 with TRBJ1-2; D is unresolved. The TCR was taken from a woman aged 70-85 years with acute or convalescent COVID-19. CDR3 nucleotides: TGTGCCAGCAGCTTAAGCAGGTCTCACTATGGCTACACCTTC. This codes for CASSLSRSHYGYTF.